These T cell receptor beta chains were read from a single sample in a study of metastatic and nonmetastatic thyroid tumors. TCRdb reprocessed the PCR reads using MiXCR. In the table there are tens of thousands of clones, roughly 3.7% of which are singletons. What was sequenced was blood. These receptors were obtained from a female donor with papillary thyroid cancer or a benign thyroid nodule (not recorded which). Some clones in this sample may be carry-over from other donors' samples. Both conserved end residues are part of each CDR3. Fields, in order: CDR3 protein, CDR3 DNA, J gene, V gene, clone size, D gene. The D gene is left open where the match is weak. Size is omitted from some rows. Given values are once, few, many or a class for expanded clones.

CDR3: CASSFSASTGELFF
DNA: TGCGCCAGCAGCTTTTCAGCGAGCACCGGGGAGCTGTTTTTT
J: TRBJ2-2
V: TRBV5-1
size: -
D: -

CDR3: CASSLEGRAGTDTQYF
DNA: TGTGCCAGCAGCTTAGAGGGCAGGGCGGGAACAGATACGCAGTATTTT
J: TRBJ2-3
V: TRBV11-1
size: -
D: -

CDR3: CAGSAAGTDTQNF
DNA: TGTGCCGGGTCAGCCGCCGGAACAGATACACAGAATTTT
J: TRBJ2-3
V: TRBV28
size: -
D: -

CDR3: CASSARTGGYEKLLF
DNA: TGTGCCAGCAGTGCCCGTACAGGGGGCTATGAAAAACTGCTTTTT
J: TRBJ1-4
V: TRBV27
size: -
D: TRBD1

CDR3: CASTFGPQHRDARINEKLFF
DNA: TGTGCCAGCACATTTGGGCCCCAGCACAGGGACGCAAGGATTAATGAAAAACTGTTTTTT
J: TRBJ1-4
V: TRBV2
size: many
D: -

CDR3: CASSPVVGGYTF
DNA: TGTGCCAGCAGCCCGGTTGTGGGCGGCTACACCTTC
J: TRBJ1-2
V: TRBV28
size: few
D: -

CDR3: CSAGQGGYTF
DNA: TGCAGTGCCGGACAGGGAGGCTACACCTTC
J: TRBJ1-2
V: TRBV20-1
size: few
D: TRBD1

CDR3: CASSSQGLGNEQFF
DNA: TGTGCCAGCAGCTCCCAGGGTCTCGGGAATGAGCAGTTCTTC
J: TRBJ2-1
V: TRBV7-7
size: many
D: -

CDR3: CASSERDLSSYEQYF
DNA: TGTGCCAGCAGTGAACGGGACCTCAGCTCCTACGAGCAGTACTTC
J: TRBJ2-7
V: TRBV6-1
size: many
D: -

CDR3: CASSWGANYGYTF
DNA: TGTGCCAGCAGCTGGGGGGCCAACTATGGCTACACCTTC
J: TRBJ1-2
V: TRBV5-4
size: many
D: -

CDR3: CASSSSGSYTGELFF
DNA: TGTGCCAGCAGTTCAAGCGGGAGTTACACCGGGGAGCTGTTTTTT
J: TRBJ2-2
V: TRBV6-5
size: few
D: TRBD2

CDR3: CSALDRGRSYEQYF
DNA: TGCAGTGCCCTTGACAGGGGGCGCTCCTACGAGCAGTACTTC
J: TRBJ2-7
V: TRBV20-1
size: many
D: TRBD1

CDR3: CASSERVDRVTGELFF
DNA: TGTGCCAGCAGTGAAAGGGTCGACAGGGTCACCGGGGAGCTGTTTTTT
J: TRBJ2-2
V: TRBV6-1
size: -
D: TRBD1

CDR3: CASSLSTRERETQYF
DNA: TGTGCCAGCAGCCTTTCGACTAGGGAACGGGAGACCCAGTACTTC
J: TRBJ2-5
V: TRBV7-7
size: many
D: -

CDR3: CASSQTGGAGQPQHF
DNA: TGTGCCAGCAGCCAGACAGGGGGCGCAGGTCAGCCCCAGCATTTT
J: TRBJ1-5
V: TRBV6-1
size: many
D: TRBD1

CDR3: CIAPTWNNSPLHF
DNA: TGCATTGCTCCGACATGGAACAATTCACCCCTCCACTTT
J: TRBJ1-6
V: TRBV20-1
size: -
D: -

CDR3: CASSFNMVYGYTF
DNA: TGTGCCAGCAGCTTCAACATGGTTTATGGCTACACCTTC
J: TRBJ1-2
V: TRBV7-2
size: -
D: -

CDR3: CASSSGQTWLSYNSPLHF
DNA: TGTGCCAGCAGTTCCGGACAGACCTGGCTGTCCTATAATTCACCCCTCCACTTT
J: TRBJ1-6
V: TRBV28
size: medium-sized
D: -

CDR3: CASSASGYGYTF
DNA: TGTGCCAGCAGTGCTTCGGGCTATGGCTACACCTTC
J: TRBJ1-2
V: TRBV2
size: many
D: -

CDR3: CASQNSGILFGGELFF
DNA: TGCGCATCCCAAAATAGCGGGATTTTGTTTGGCGGGGAGCTGTTTTTT
J: TRBJ2-2
V: TRBV5-1
size: many
D: TRBD2

CDR3: CSANPTSALQETQYF
DNA: TGCAGTGCTAATCCGACTAGCGCCCTACAAGAGACCCAGTACTTC
J: TRBJ2-5
V: TRBV20-1
size: many
D: TRBD2

CDR3: CARTLYEQYF
DNA: TGTGCCAGAACACTCTACGAGCAGTACTTC
J: TRBJ2-7
V: TRBV7-3
size: -
D: -

CDR3: CASNRPGSYEQYF
DNA: TGTGCCAGCAATCGGCCAGGGTCCTACGAGCAGTACTTC
J: TRBJ2-7
V: TRBV6-1
size: few
D: -

CDR3: CASSFGLDGDYEQYF
DNA: TGTGCCAGCAGCTTTGGACTGGACGGGGACTACGAGCAGTACTTC
J: TRBJ2-7
V: TRBV11-3
size: many
D: -

CDR3: CASSPTGAGMVVGQETQYF
DNA: TGTGCCAGCAGCCCCACTGGGGCAGGGATGGTTGTAGGGCAAGAGACCCAGTACTTC
J: TRBJ2-5
V: TRBV11-2
size: many
D: -

CDR3: CSARTGLASYNEQFF
DNA: TGCAGTGCTAGAACGGGACTAGCGAGCTACAATGAGCAGTTCTTC
J: TRBJ2-1
V: TRBV20-1
size: -
D: TRBD2

CDR3: CSATLRSTQYF
DNA: TGCAGTGCTACCTTGAGGAGTACGCAGTATTTT
J: TRBJ2-3
V: TRBV20-1
size: -
D: -

CDR3: CAWSVGDGTYYGYTF
DNA: TGTGCCTGGAGTGTAGGGGACGGTACATACTATGGCTACACCTTC
J: TRBJ1-2
V: TRBV30
size: -
D: -